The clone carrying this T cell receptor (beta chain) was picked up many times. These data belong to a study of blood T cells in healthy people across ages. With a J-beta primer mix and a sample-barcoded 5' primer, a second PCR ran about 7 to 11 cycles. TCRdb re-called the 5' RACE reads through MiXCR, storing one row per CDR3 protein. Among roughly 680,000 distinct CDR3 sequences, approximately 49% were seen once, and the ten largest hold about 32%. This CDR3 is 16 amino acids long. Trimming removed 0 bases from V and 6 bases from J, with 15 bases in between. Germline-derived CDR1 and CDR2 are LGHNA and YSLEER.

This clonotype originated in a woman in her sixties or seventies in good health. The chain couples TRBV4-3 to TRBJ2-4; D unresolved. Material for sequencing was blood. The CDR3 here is CASSQDYLGIGNIQYF. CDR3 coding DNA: TGCGCCAGCAGCCAAGATTATTTGGGGATCGGAAACATTCAGTACTTC.